The sequence of this TCR beta chain was determined in a study of human T cells and chemical hapten exposure. TCRdb recomputed calls from the RACE reads with MiXCR, one row per CDR3 protein. The profile shows 80,000 to 100,000 distinct CDR3 sequences, roughly 11% of them singletons. The CDR3 has 19 amino acids. Germline V gene sequence: CDR1 MNHEY, CDR2 SVGEGT. V was pared by 6 bases and J by 2 bases, with 15 bases of the junction left unmatched. The table lists this clonotype with many counts. Regarding time point: patch test 3, about 24 weeks after DPC sensitization. Stated treatment: therapeutic diphenylcyclopropenone sensitization with weekly scalp DPC.

The chain employs TRBV6-2 or TRBV6-3 and TRBJ2-1, with 11 positions matching TRBD2. The receptor was isolated from a woman aged 30 to 39 with alopecia areata. Some clones in this sample may be carry-over from other donors' samples. The specimen comprised whole blood, sampled in connection with sensitization to the hapten diphenylcyclopropenone (DPC). The chain's CDR3 is CASRGSTSGSRITYNEQFF. CDR3 sequence (DNA): TGTGCCAGCAGGGGATCTACTAGCGGGAGTCGGATAACCTACAATGAGCAGTTCTTC.